This T cell receptor beta chain was found in a study of blood T cells in healthy people across ages. Each sample provided at least 6 micrograms of extracted total RNA. Study-level findings and limits: The unsorted PBMCs prevented any conclusive comparison of naive versus antigen-experienced cells. Age advanced and TCR beta diversity per million T cells fell, roughly linearly. Across samples, TCR beta diversity tracked strongly with naive T cell percentage.

PCR was performed a second time for roughly 6 to 12 cycles using a sample-barcoded 5' primer and a J-beta primer mix. TCRdb re-called the 5' RACE reads with MiXCR, one entry per CDR3 protein. This table has roughly 2 million distinct CDR3 sequences, around half appearing once. A word on this clonotype: The antigen is unknown.

The CDR3 has 12 amino acids. Trimming shortened V by 7 bases and J by 2 bases, and 8 bases separated the two germline ends. Germline CDR1 and CDR2: LGHDT and YNNKEL (reference sequence). This receptor was identified in a woman in her 40s in good health. The chain employs TRBV3-1 and TRBJ1-2, with D unresolved. The sample taken for sequencing was blood. The CDR3 loop is CASKDLNYGYTF. The CDR3 DNA is TGTGCCAGCAAGGACTTGAACTATGGCTACACCTTC.